Following are 21 T cell receptor beta chains from one sample sequenced in a study of cytomegalovirus exposure and HLA in healthy donors. Vbeta (60) and Jbeta (13) primers were used in the PCR. Produced via immunoSEQ multiplex PCR; TCRdb's table is partial and in-frame only. Of 170,000 or so clones in the sample, less than 90% are singletons; the top ten hold more than 1.5%. What was sequenced was PBMCs. All receptors come from a man aged 45 to 65 in good health and CMV-seronegative.

This rearrangement joins TRBV10-3 to TRBJ2-1; 11 bases match TRBD2. CDR1 is ENHRY and CDR2 is SYGVKD in the germline V gene. The CDR3 totals 15 residues. Losses at the gene ends were 6 bases for V and 6 bases for J; bases not matched to a gene: 7. CDR3 protein: CAIREGLAATNEQFF. CDR3 nucleotide sequence: TGTGCCATCAGGGAGGGACTAGCGGCAACCAATGAGCAGTTCTTC.

The V and J genes are TRBV9 and TRBJ2-2; 9 nucleotides line up with TRBD2. J gave up 6 bases and V 0 bases, and 3 bases lay outside the gene matches. CDR1 is SGDLS, CDR2 YYNGEE, per germline. The CDR3 covers 15 residues. The DNA of the CDR3 is TGTGCCAGCAGCGTAGGGGGACTAGCCTCCGGGGAGCTGTTTTTT. This gives the protein CASSVGGLASGELFF.

The chain couples TRBV28 to TRBJ2-2, with D uncertain. This CDR3 has 12 amino acids. V shed 5 bases and J shed 2 bases, with 3 bases lying between them. CDR1 is MDHEN and CDR2 is SYDVKM in the germline V gene. The CDR3 nucleotides read TGTGCCAGCAGTCTTAACACCGGGGAGCTGTTTTTT. It encodes CASSLNTGELFF.

About this clone itself: One end of the junction does not line up with germline, which may come from a read error. The V call is TRBV6-4, the J call TRBJ2-1; 7 nucleotides line up with TRBD2. Germline-derived CDR1 and CDR2 are MRHNA and SNTAGT. The length of the CDR3 is 15 residues. CDR3 nucleotides: TGTGCCGGCAGTGACTCTGCGGGGGACTACAATGAGCAGTTCTTC. Protein product: CAGSDSAGDYNEQFF.

The chain employs TRBV18 and TRBJ1-1, with TRBD1 matching 8 bases. The CDR3 is 14 residues long. The J segment lost 6 bases and the V segment lost 4 bases, leaving 7 bases of the junction unmatched. CDR1 and CDR2 from the germline V gene are KGHSH and LQKENI. CDR3 loop: CASSQQGALAEAFF. Written as DNA, the CDR3 is TGTGCCAGCTCACAGCAGGGGGCTTTGGCTGAAGCTTTCTTT.

This rearrangement joins TRBV4-2 to TRBJ2-2; D is possibly TRBD2 (6 bases). CDR1 and CDR2 (germline): LGHNA, YNFKEQ. This CDR3 has 15 residues. Trimming left V 4 bases short and J 3 bases short, with 12 bases between. This chain's CDR3 is CASSRGSGDTGELFF. Written as DNA, the CDR3 is TGTGCCAGCAGCCGGGGTAGCGGAGACACCGGGGAGCTGTTTTTT.

This chain joins TRBV28 and TRBJ2-3; D may be TRBD2 (6 bases). CDR3 length: 16 amino acids. Germline assignment: CDR1 MDHEN and CDR2 SYDVKM. Trimming stripped 11 bases from V and 0 bases from J, with 21 bases between. CDR3 in DNA: TGTGCCGCCACCCATATGGGCGGGACTAGCACAGATACGCAGTATTTT. This gives the protein CAATHMGGTSTDTQYF.

The V call is TRBV2, the J call TRBJ2-3; 10 bases are a match to TRBD2. The V gene end was trimmed by 5 bases and the J gene end by 4 bases; junction bases not matched to a gene: 9. The CDR3 spans 16 residues. The germline CDR1 and CDR2 sequences are SNHLY and FYNNEI. The chain's CDR3 is CASSISSGRGSDTQYF. The CDR3 DNA reads as TGTGCCAGCAGTATTTCTAGCGGGAGAGGGTCAGATACGCAGTATTTT.

The chain uses TRBV5-1 and TRBJ2-7; D might be TRBD1 (5 bases). Deletions cut 4 bases from V and 1 base from J, with 12 bases between. The germline CDR1 and CDR2 sequences are SGHRS and YFSETQ. This CDR3 comprises 14 residues. The CDR3 reads CASSLRGVSYEQYF. In DNA, the CDR3 is TGCGCCAGCAGCCTTAGGGGTGTGTCCTACGAGCAGTACTTC.

The chain carries TRBV19 and TRBJ2-5; D is ambiguous. The CDR3 length is 14 residues. V gave up 2 bases and J gave up 2 bases, with 9 bases separating them. Germline V CDR1 and CDR2: LNHDA, SQIVND (reference sequence). The CDR3 region has the DNA TGTGCCAGTAGTATAAGCCCCGGGCAAGAGACCCAGTACTTC. Its translation: CASSISPGQETQYF. Combining the CDR3 with reference TRBV19 and TRBJ2-5 gives the whole variable domain DGGITQSPKYLFRKEGQNVTLSCEQNLNHDAMYWYRQDPGQGLRLIYYSQIVNDFQKGDIAEGYSVSREKKESFPLTVTSAQKNPTAFYLCASSISPGQETQYFGPGTRLLVL.

This chain links TRBV2 with TRBJ2-5; 13 nucleotides match TRBD2. The CDR3 spans 15 residues. The junction had 11 bases not matched to a gene; V was cut back by 6 bases and J by 10 bases. CDR1 is SNHLY and CDR2 is FYNNEI in the germline V gene. The CDR3 nucleotides read TGTGCCAGCAGGGCCTACGGACTAGCGGGGGAGGACCAGTACTTC. It translates to CASRAYGLAGEDQYF.

This clone has a handful of counts. The chain is built from TRBV10-3 and TRBJ2-7; 8 bases map to TRBD1. V gave up 8 bases and J gave up 2 bases; unmatched junction bases: 14. The CDR3 spans 16 residues. The germline CDR1 and CDR2 sequences are ENHRY and SYGVKD. In nucleotides, the CDR3 is TGTGCCATCGCCGTCCAGGGGGCGATGGGGACCTACGAGCAGTACTTC. Translated: CAIAVQGAMGTYEQYF.

The DNA of the CDR3 is TGCGCCAGCAGCCAAGCAAGGGGGGGAGGGCGAGAGACCCAGTACTTC. Amino acid sequence: CASSQARGGGRETQYF. The chain is built from TRBV4-3 and TRBJ2-5; TRBD2 might be the D (7 bases). Germline CDR1 reads LGHNA; CDR2 reads YSLEER. The ends were cut back, 1 base at V and 4 bases at J, with 16 bases in the middle. The CDR3 covers 16 residues.

The chain recombines TRBV28 with TRBJ1-6; 8 nucleotides align to TRBD1. Looked up from germline, CDR1 is MDHEN and CDR2 is SYDVKM. The CDR3 is 15 residues long. The J segment lost 7 bases and the V segment lost 7 bases, leaving 9 bases of the junction unmatched. CDR3 DNA sequence: TGTGCCAGCACCCCCGGACAGGGATGGAATTCACCCCTCCACTTT. Residues: CASTPGQGWNSPLHF.

This clone was observed a few times. The V call is TRBV5-1, the J call TRBJ2-7, with TRBD1 identical over 8 bases. This CDR3 is 12 amino acids long. V was clipped by 2 bases and J by 7 bases; unmatched bases: 2. Germline assignment: CDR1 SGHRS and CDR2 YFSETQ. The CDR3, as DNA: TGCGCCAGCAGCTTTGACAGGGGTGAGCAGTACTTC. Encoded protein: CASSFDRGEQYF.

The chain couples TRBV4-2 to TRBJ2-1; TRBD2 matches at 11 bases. CDR1 and CDR2 from the germline V gene are LGHNA and YNFKEQ. This CDR3 has 16 residues. The ends lost 3 bases at V and 0 bases at J; junction bases unmatched: 1. Written as DNA, the CDR3 is TGTGCCAGCAGCCATACTAGCGGGGGCTCCTACAATGAGCAGTTCTTC. Its protein is CASSHTSGGSYNEQFF.

CDR3 sequence reads: CASSQISGSRNEQYF. In DNA form, the CDR3 reads TGCGCCAGCAGCCAAATTAGCGGGAGTCGGAACGAGCAGTACTTC. The genes are TRBV4-3 and TRBJ2-7, with 9 bases identical to TRBD2. This CDR3 is 15 amino acids long. The germline V gene encodes CDR1 LGHNA and CDR2 YSLEER. V trimming: 2 bases; J trimming: 5 bases; junction bases outside the gene matches: 7.

This clone came up a few times. V and J are TRBV5-5 and TRBJ2-5; TRBD1 aligns across 8 bases. The CDR3 has 15 residues. Germline CDR1 is SGHKS and CDR2 is YYEKEE (reference sequence). After removal of 4 bases from V and 5 bases from J, the junction contained 10 bases not matched to a gene. CDR3 nucleotides: TGTGCCAGCAGCACCCAGGGGGCTGTATGGGAGACCCAGTACTTC. Its protein product is CASSTQGAVWETQYF.

The chain employs TRBV11-2 and TRBJ2-7; D not resolved. Between the trimmed V and J ends, which lost 3 bases and 2 bases, there was a span of 11 bases. This CDR3 is built from 14 residues. Germline CDR1 and CDR2: SGHAT and FQNNGV. The CDR3 DNA follows: TGTGCCAGCAGCTTTCAACACCTCGCCTACGAGCAGTACTTC. It is translated as CASSFQHLAYEQYF.

The rearrangement links TRBV6-6 to TRBJ2-5, with D tentatively TRBD2 (6 bases). The CDR3 runs 12 residues. The V end lost 6 bases, the J end lost 4 bases, and 9 bases lay between the germline ends. CDR1 is MNHNY and CDR2 is SVGAGI in the germline V gene (reference sequence). DNA of the CDR3: TGTGCCAGCAGCGGGGGAGTAGAGACCCAGTACTTC. Translating it yields CASSGGVETQYF.

This clone was detected once. The chain combines TRBV18 with TRBJ2-1; maybe TRBD2 (5 bases). The CDR3 is made up of 12 amino acids. Germline V CDR1 and CDR2: KGHSH, LQKENI. V was cut by 4 bases and J by 12 bases, with 13 bases left in between. The CDR3 DNA is TGTGCCAGCTCACACGACCGGACTGGGCAGTTCTTC. Translation gives CASSHDRTGQFF.